This entry lists 14 T cell receptor beta chains sequenced from one sample in a study of cytomegalovirus exposure and HLA in healthy donors. It was with 60 Vbeta and 13 Jbeta primers that the PCR ran. Method: immunoSEQ multiplex PCR; TCRdb's copy keeps in-frame clones and lacks some. The sample has 140,000 or so clones, about 85% seen once. The sample comprised PBMCs. Receptor source: a boy aged 2 to 9 in good health and CMV-seronegative.

The V call is TRBV7-3, the J call TRBJ2-2; 7 bases are shared with TRBD1. Germline lookup yields CDR1 SGHTA and CDR2 FQGTGA. The V gene end was trimmed by 6 bases and the J gene end by 2 bases; junction bases not matched to a gene: 9. This CDR3 is 16 amino acids long. The CDR3 protein is CASRNGQESNTGELFF. DNA for the CDR3: TGTGCCAGCAGGAACGGACAGGAGTCAAACACCGGGGAGCTGTTTTTT.

This chain uses TRBV9 with TRBJ2-2, with 9 bases identical to TRBD1. The V segment lost 1 base and the J segment 4 bases; nucleotides outside the gene matches: 8. Germline V gene data show CDR1 as SGDLS and CDR2 as YYNGEE. This CDR3 contains 17 residues. The CDR3 sequence: CASSVLDRGGSTGELFF. Here the CDR3 DNA reads TGTGCCAGCAGCGTACTTGACAGGGGGGGGTCCACCGGGGAGCTGTTTTTT.

This chain connects TRBV27 to TRBJ1-5; D is perhaps TRBD1 (6 bases). Germline V CDR1 and CDR2: MNHEY, SMNVEV (reference sequence). V lost 4 bases and J lost 4, with 8 bases in between. The CDR3 covers 13 residues. In DNA, the CDR3 is TGTGCCAGCAGTTGGACAGAGAATCAGCCCCAGCATTTT. This codes for CASSWTENQPQHF.

This chain uses TRBV10-3 with TRBJ2-1; D may be TRBD2 (6 bases). Looked up from germline, CDR1 is ENHRY and CDR2 is SYGVKD. The CDR3 is made up of 15 amino acids. V was shortened by 4 bases and J by 2 bases, with 12 bases between the two germline ends. The CDR3 region is CAISGGLPTYNEQFF. The CDR3 DNA reads TGTGCCATCAGTGGCGGACTACCGACCTACAATGAGCAGTTCTTC.

The V and J genes are TRBV2 and TRBJ1-1, with TRBD1 matching 9 bases. The CDR3 has 16 residues. Germline CDR1 reads SNHLY; CDR2 reads FYNNEI. Unmatched junction bases numbered 11, after V lost 3 bases and J lost 6 bases. CDR3 in DNA: TGTGCCAGCAGTGATGCTCGGGACAGGGATTTCGCTGAAGCTTTCTTT. It codes for CASSDARDRDFAEAFF.

V usage is TRBV7-8 and J usage is TRBJ2-5; 10 positions match TRBD1. Germline V CDR1 and CDR2: SGHVS, FQNEAQ. The CDR3 is 16 residues long. Trimming cost V 5 bases and J 5 bases; bases outside gene matches: 11. The CDR3 loop reads CASSVNRDRGWETQYF. In DNA, the CDR3 is TGTGCCAGCAGCGTTAACCGGGACAGGGGTTGGGAGACCCAGTACTTC.

This clone was seen more than once but under ten times. The V gene is TRBV5-4, the J gene TRBJ2-5; TRBD1 matches at 12 bases. The CDR3 consists of 16 residues. Germline V lookup: CDR1 SGHNT, CDR2 YYREEE (reference sequence). V was clipped by 5 bases and J by 3 bases; unmatched bases: 8. The DNA of the CDR3 is TGTGCCAGCAGTAAAACCGGGACAGGGGGCGAAGAGACCCAGTACTTC. Encoded protein: CASSKTGTGGEETQYF.

The chain joins TRBV6-5 to TRBJ2-7, with 9 bases lining up with TRBD1. This CDR3 comprises 14 residues. V was clipped by 2 bases and J by 4 bases; unmatched bases: 3. Looked up from germline, CDR1 is MNHEY and CDR2 is SVGAGI. This CDR3 is CASSYAGQGYEQYF. As DNA, the CDR3 is TGTGCCAGCAGTTACGCTGGACAGGGGTACGAGCAGTACTTC.

The V and J genes are TRBV9 and TRBJ2-3; D perhaps matches TRBD2 (5 bases). Germline-derived CDR1 and CDR2 are SGDLS and YYNGEE. V gave up 4 bases and J gave up 4 bases, with 19 bases separating them. The CDR3 covers 16 residues. This CDR3 is CASSPVVSSSSDTQYF. In nucleotides, the CDR3 is TGTGCCAGCAGCCCAGTGGTGTCTAGCTCATCAGATACGCAGTATTTT.

The CDR3 DNA follows: TGTGCCAGCAGCGTAGGGGGGGGCTACAATGAGCAGTTCTTC. Its translation is CASSVGGGYNEQFF. The V and J genes are TRBV9 and TRBJ2-1, with 7 bases fitting TRBD2. The CDR3 is made up of 14 amino acids. Trimming took 0 bases from V and 3 from J; bases not matched to a gene: 0. Germline V gene lookup returns CDR1 SGDLS and CDR2 YYNGEE.

The V call is TRBV15, the J call TRBJ2-2; 7 bases fit TRBD2. Unmatched junction bases numbered 6, after V lost 5 bases and J lost 0 bases. Per the germline V gene, CDR1 is LNHNV and CDR2 is YYDKDF (reference sequence). The CDR3 sequence is 16 residues long. The CDR3 bases are TGTGCCACCAGCGGGTGGGAGGGCGCGAACACCGGGGAGCTGTTTTTT. Amino acid sequence: CATSGWEGANTGELFF.

The V and J genes are TRBV30 and TRBJ2-2, with TRBD2 matching 12 bases. Germline V lookup: CDR1 GTSNPN, CDR2 SVGIG (reference sequence). The CDR3 is 15 amino acids. The V gene end was trimmed by 1 base and the J gene end by 4 bases; junction bases not matched to a gene: 1. The CDR3 is CAWSALAGGTGELFF. In DNA, the CDR3 is TGTGCCTGGAGTGCACTAGCGGGGGGCACCGGGGAGCTGTTTTTT. Full variable domain (remainder filled in from reference TRBV30 and TRBJ2-2): SQTIHQWPATLVQPVGSPLSLECTVEGTSNPNLYWYRQAAGRGLQLLFYSVGIGQISSEVPQNLSASRPQDRQFILSSKKLLLSDSGFYLCAWSALAGGTGELFFGEGSRLTVL.

Only one count was recorded for this clone. V usage is TRBV7-6 and J usage is TRBJ2-1; TRBD2 is a possible D gene (5 bases). The V gene lost 3 bases and the J gene lost 8 bases, with 20 bases spanning the gap. CDR1 is SGHVS, CDR2 FNYEAQ, per germline. The CDR3 covers 16 residues. CDR3 coding DNA: TGTGCCAGCAGCTTTCTTCATGAGTGTGCGGGCGATGAGCAGTTCTTC. Protein: CASSFLHECAGDEQFF. Together with reference TRBV7-6 and TRBJ2-1, the CDR3 gives the full variable domain: GAGVSQSPRYKVTKRGQDVALRCDPISGHVSLYWYRQALGQGPEFLTYFNYEAQQDKSGLPNDRFSAERPEGSISTLTIQRTEQRDSAMYRCASSFLHECAGDEQFFGPGTRLTVL.

The chain carries TRBV11-2 and TRBJ2-1; 7 bases fit TRBD2. The CDR3 covers 15 residues. Germline CDR1 SGHAT, CDR2 FQNNGV. The V gene end was trimmed by 3 bases and the J gene end by 6 bases; junction bases not matched to a gene: 8. CDR3 region: CASSLWQGGVNEQFF. In nucleotides, the CDR3 is TGTGCCAGCAGCTTGTGGCAGGGAGGGGTCAATGAGCAGTTCTTC.